The 2 T cell receptor beta chains presented below share a single source sample, sequenced in a study of T-cell memory formation after mild COVID-19. TCRdb called the 5' RACE reads again in MiXCR, with one record for every CDR3 protein. The table has about 400,000 distinct CDR3 sequences, roughly 18% seen once. Sample: PBMCs or a T cell subset sorted from them (not recorded which). These receptors all come from a man aged 18 to 29 who had mild COVID-19 (a few samples of this study predate the infection). Cell type and time point are not known.

This clonotype has more than one count but fewer than ten. The rearrangement joins TRBV12-3 or TRBV12-4 to TRBJ2-3; 9 positions agree with TRBD2. The CDR3 contains 16 residues. V shed 1 base, J shed 6 bases, and the junction held 8 bases outside the gene matches. As DNA, the CDR3 is TGTGCCAGCAGTTTAGGTCGGGGGACTAGCATGGATACGCAGTATTTT. Its protein is CASSLGRGTSMDTQYF.

The chain has TRBV12-3 or TRBV12-4 and TRBJ1-1, with D possibly TRBD1 on 5 matching bases. Deletions cut 7 bases from V and 6 bases from J, with 21 bases between. The CDR3 runs to 15 residues. The CDR3 loop reads CASTWGSAGPAEAFF. CDR3 nucleotide sequence: TGTGCCAGCACCTGGGGGTCCGCGGGGCCGGCTGAAGCTTTCTTT.